These 20 T cell receptor beta chains came from one sample sequenced in a study of Graves' ophthalmopathy and Graves' hyperthyroidism. RNA transcripts served as template for amplifying TCR beta CDR3 sequences. The authors performed first-round RT-PCR with HTBI primers and then a second-round multiplex PCR. TCRdb itself ran the multiplex PCR reads through MiXCR, one entry per CDR3 protein. The sample contains roughly 420,000 distinct CDR3 sequences, roughly 21% of which appear only once. The sample comprised peripheral blood. Receptor source: a woman under 30 with stable Graves' hyperthyroidism.

In this sample, this clonotype turned up many times. The chain employs TRBV11-1 and TRBJ2-7, with D unclear. The V gene's germline CDR1 is SGHAT and CDR2 FQDESV (reference sequence). Deletions cut 3 bases from V and 7 bases from J, with 13 bases between. This CDR3 spans 13 amino acids. The CDR3 loop reads CASSLARAREQYF. The CDR3 DNA sequence: TGTGCCAGCAGCTTGGCGCGAGCCCGGGAGCAGTACTTC.

This clonotype was recorded a few times. A much more abundant neighbour one base away suggests this may be a read error. The gene calls are TRBV6-2 or TRBV6-3 and TRBJ1-1, with unresolved D. The CDR3 has 14 amino acids. The germline V gene encodes CDR1 MNHEY and CDR2 SVGEGT. The CDR3, as DNA: TGTGCCAGCAGGGGGAGAGGGAGGTGGACTGAAGCTTGCTTT. As protein: CASRGRGRWTEACF.

This clonotype showed up many times. The rearrangement links TRBV6-1 to TRBJ1-2, with 7 positions matching TRBD1. The CDR3 runs 13 residues. The V segment lost 4 bases and the J segment 4 bases; nucleotides outside the gene matches: 3. The germline V gene encodes CDR1 MNHNS and CDR2 SASEGT. The CDR3 loop is CASSAGQLYGYTF. CDR3 DNA sequence: TGTGCCAGCAGTGCGGGACAGCTCTATGGCTACACCTTC.

In its sample, this clonotype was seen many times. The chain has TRBV7-2 and TRBJ1-6, with 7 bases that match TRBD1. V was clipped by 0 bases and J by 7 bases; unmatched bases: 3. Germline V gene data show CDR1 as SGHTA and CDR2 as FQGNSA. The CDR3 runs 15 residues. The CDR3 DNA reads as TGTGCCAGCAGCTTAGCGGGCAGGGGGAATTCACCCCTCCACTTT. Protein: CASSLAGRGNSPLHF.

This clonotype occurred many times. This chain uses TRBV5-1 with TRBJ2-2; 8 positions match TRBD1. Germline CDR1 and CDR2: SGHRS and YFSETQ. After removal of 4 bases from V and 5 bases from J, the junction contained 7 bases not matched to a gene. CDR3 size: 15 residues. The CDR3 loop reads CASSHGQGRTGELFF. DNA of the CDR3: TGCGCCAGCAGCCATGGACAGGGACGGACCGGGGAGCTGTTTTTT.

CDR3 region: CSVELQGPGYEQYF. The CDR3 DNA is TGCAGCGTTGAACTTCAGGGTCCGGGCTACGAGCAGTACTTC. The gene calls are TRBV29-1 and TRBJ2-7, with a tentative D call TRBD1 (5 bases). This CDR3 comprises 14 residues. Germline V gene sequence: CDR1 SQVTM, CDR2 ANQGSEA. V dropped 2 bases and J dropped 3 bases, with 14 bases sitting between them.

Many counts were recorded for this clonotype. CDR3 nucleotide sequence: TGCGCCAGCAGCCAAGATCGACAGGCCGCCTACGAGCAGTACTTC. This encodes CASSQDRQAAYEQYF. The rearrangement uses TRBV4-1 and TRBJ2-7, with a weak D call TRBD1 (6 bases). This CDR3 is 15 amino acids long. Trimming left V 0 bases short and J 2 bases short, with 11 bases between. Germline V gene sequence: CDR1 MGHRA, CDR2 YSYEKL.

This clonotype was seen ten or more times. The rearrangement links TRBV28 to TRBJ1-1, with D unresolved. The CDR3 runs 17 residues. V was clipped by 7 bases and J by 0 bases, with 21 bases between them. The V gene's germline CDR1 is MDHEN and CDR2 SYDVKM. The CDR3 DNA sequence: TGTGCCAGCACCCTGACAACGCCGCGATTCTTGAACACTGAAGCTTTCTTT. Protein sequence: CASTLTTPRFLNTEAFF.

V gene TRBV5-1 combines with J gene TRBJ2-7, with TRBD2 identical over 12 bases. From germline, CDR1 is SGHRS and CDR2 YFSETQ. V was clipped by 3 bases and J by 10 bases; unmatched bases: 11. The CDR3 spans 15 residues. This chain's CDR3 is CASSSRLAGVTEQYF. CDR3 sequence (DNA): TGCGCCAGCAGCTCAAGACTAGCGGGGGTTACGGAACAGTACTTC.

This clonotype was counted at least ten times. This sequence joins TRBV5-1 and TRBJ2-6; no reliable D call. Between the trimmed V and J ends, which lost 0 bases and 0 bases, there was a span of 7 bases. The CDR3 spans 16 residues. The V gene's germline CDR1 is SGHRS and CDR2 YFSETQ. The CDR3 bases are TGCGCCAGCAGCTTGGACTTCCTCTCTGGGGCCAACGTCCTGACTTTC. Translated: CASSLDFLSGANVLTF.

This clonotype showed up many times. The chain has TRBV9 and TRBJ2-2, with D possibly matching TRBD2 (5 bases). The ends were cut back, 0 bases at V and 2 bases at J, with 8 bases in the middle. The CDR3 extends over 15 amino acids. Per germline, CDR1 SGDLS and CDR2 YYNGEE. The CDR3 sequence is CASSVVARNTGELFF. The CDR3 DNA reads TGTGCCAGCAGCGTAGTAGCGAGAAACACCGGGGAGCTGTTTTTT.

At least ten counts were recorded for this clonotype. V gene TRBV20-1 combines with J gene TRBJ2-7, with 9 bases identical to TRBD1. J gave up 4 bases and V 1 base, and 8 bases lay outside the gene matches. The CDR3 covers 15 residues. Per germline, CDR1 DFQATT and CDR2 SNEGSKA (reference sequence). The CDR3 region has the DNA TGCAGTGCTAGAGGGACCGGGACAGGGAGGTACGAGCAGTACTTC. This codes for CSARGTGTGRYEQYF.

In its sample, this clonotype was seen many times. The rearrangement joins TRBV7-3 to TRBJ2-7, with D tentatively TRBD1 (6 bases). Germline CDR1 and CDR2: SGHTA and FQGTGA. V gave up 5 bases and J gave up 3 bases, with 8 bases separating them. The CDR3 consists of 12 residues. The DNA of the CDR3 is TGTGCCAGCAGCATGACAGGCTACGAGCAGTACTTC. As protein: CASSMTGYEQYF.

This clonotype appeared a few times. This rearrangement joins TRBV28 to TRBJ1-1; D gene unclear. Germline-derived CDR1 and CDR2 are MDHEN and SYDVKM. V gave up 7 bases and J gave up 9 bases, with 9 bases separating them. The CDR3 has 10 amino acids. The CDR3 spells CASIGRKAFF. As DNA, the CDR3 is TGTGCCAGCATAGGACGTAAAGCTTTCTTT.

The sample holds many counts of this clonotype. This chain uses TRBV7-9 with TRBJ2-5; D call uncertain. Germline V gene lookup returns CDR1 SEHNR and CDR2 FQNEAQ (reference sequence). CDR3 length: 12 amino acids. The V gene lost 5 bases and the J gene lost 5 bases, with 9 bases spanning the gap. The CDR3 sequence: CASSPSDETQYF. The CDR3 nucleotides read TGTGCCAGCAGCCCCTCTGACGAGACCCAGTACTTC.

This clonotype was counted at least ten times. CDR3: CATEEGETQYF. Here the CDR3 DNA reads TGTGCCACTGAAGAAGGAGAGACCCAGTACTTC. The chain joins TRBV27 to TRBJ2-5; D is unclear. Germline CDR1 and CDR2: MNHEY and SMNVEV (reference sequence). The CDR3 runs 11 residues. The V and J ends lost 10 bases and 4 bases respectively, with 10 bases between them.

The gene calls are TRBV30 and TRBJ2-4, with TRBD1 matching 9 bases. Germline values: CDR1 GTSNPN, CDR2 SVGIG (reference sequence). CDR3 length: 17 amino acids. J lost 0 bases, V lost 0 bases, and 6 bases had no gene match. The CDR3 DNA is TGTGCCTGGAGTGTACTGGGGACAGGGTTAGCCAAAAACATTCAGTACTTC. It specifies CAWSVLGTGLAKNIQYF.

This clonotype has ten or more counts. The genes are TRBV12-3 or TRBV12-4 and TRBJ2-3; D uncertain. The CDR3 loop spans 16 amino acids. V was clipped by 2 bases and J by 0 bases, with 12 bases between them. The CDR3 sequence: CASSLRPGSSTDTQYF. The DNA of the CDR3 is TGTGCCAGCAGTTTACGCCCCGGGTCTAGCACAGATACGCAGTATTTT.

In this sample, this clonotype turned up many times. This chain connects TRBV19 to TRBJ1-1; no firm D call. V dropped 4 bases and J dropped 2 bases, with 11 bases sitting between them. Per germline, CDR1 LNHDA and CDR2 SQIVND (reference sequence). This CDR3 is built from 14 residues. The CDR3 coding sequence is TGTGCCAGTAGTACAGTACCTGCAAACACTGAAGCTTTCTTT. Translating it yields CASSTVPANTEAFF.

J is TRBJ2-5 and V is TRBV15, with 8 nucleotides matching TRBD1. Trimming took 5 bases from V and 3 from J; bases not matched to a gene: 8. Germline values: CDR1 LNHNV, CDR2 YYDKDF (reference sequence). This CDR3 has 15 residues. This CDR3 reads CATSSRMTGEETQYF. The CDR3, as DNA: TGTGCCACCAGCTCCCGGATGACAGGGGAAGAGACCCAGTACTTC.